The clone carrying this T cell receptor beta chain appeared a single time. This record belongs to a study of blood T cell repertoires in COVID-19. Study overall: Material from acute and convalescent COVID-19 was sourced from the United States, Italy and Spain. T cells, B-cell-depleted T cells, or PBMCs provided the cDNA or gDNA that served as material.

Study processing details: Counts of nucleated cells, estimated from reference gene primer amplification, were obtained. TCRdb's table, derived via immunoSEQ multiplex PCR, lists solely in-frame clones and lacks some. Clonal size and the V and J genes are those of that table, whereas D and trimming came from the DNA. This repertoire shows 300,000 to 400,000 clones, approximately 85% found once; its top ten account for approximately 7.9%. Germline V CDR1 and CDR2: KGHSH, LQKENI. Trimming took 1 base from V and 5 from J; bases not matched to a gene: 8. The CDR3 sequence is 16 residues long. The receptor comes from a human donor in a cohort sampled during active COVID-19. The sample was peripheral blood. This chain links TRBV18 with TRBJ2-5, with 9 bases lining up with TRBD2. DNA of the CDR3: TGTGCCAGCTCACCACGTGAAGGACTAGCGTACGAGACCCAGTACTTC. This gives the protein CASSPREGLAYETQYF.